The entry that follows covers one T cell receptor (beta chain) sequence. PCR was performed a second time for about 7 to 11 cycles using a sample-barcoded 5' primer and a J-beta primer mix. TCRdb passed the 5' RACE reads through MiXCR, listing each CDR3 protein once. The table lists 710,000 or so distinct CDR3 sequences, approximately 22% of them singletons. This entry belongs to a study of blood T cells in healthy people across ages. The V gene's germline CDR1 is SQVTM and CDR2 ANQGSEA. The CDR3 length is 17 residues. With 6 bases clipped from V and 1 base from J, the junction kept 8 bases outside the gene matches.

The V call is TRBV29-1, the J call TRBJ2-6; 11 nucleotides agree with TRBD1. The sequenced material came from blood. The receptor was derived from a man aged 65 to 79 in good health. CDR3 coding DNA: TGCAGCGTCGCCGGGACAGGGGGTCGGTCTGGGGCCAACGTCCTGACTTTC. Translated: CSVAGTGGRSGANVLTF. The variable domain in full, completed from reference TRBV29-1 and TRBJ2-6, reads SAVISQKPSRDICQRGTSLTIQCQVDSQVTMMFWYRQQPGQSLTLIATANQGSEATYESGFVIDKFPISRPNLTFSTLTVSNMSPEDSSIYLCSVAGTGGRSGANVLTFGAGSRLTVL.